The present T cell receptor (beta chain) was sequenced within a study of T cells in Graves' hyperthyroidism and ophthalmopathy. Diagnoses were established using clinical symptoms, serum thyroxine and TRAb, thyroid ultrasound and orbital computed tomography. More than 8.5 ml of fresh peripheral blood supplied the PBMCs. The CDR3 is made up of 13 amino acids. The V end was cut by 3 bases, the J end by 8 bases, with 13 bases between. CDR1 is GTSNPN, CDR2 SVGIG, per germline (reference sequence). For this clonotype: What it binds is unknown.

Study outcomes and limitations: The model made its ophthalmopathy prediction, and onset followed a median 6.5 months later. Blood also carried most thyroid clonotypes expanded above 0.001.

TCR beta CDR3 regions were amplified from RNA. Primed by the HTBI set, a first-round RT-PCR was run on the TCR CDR3. TCRdb processed the multiplex PCR reads anew with MiXCR; each CDR3 protein has one entry. There are roughly 700,000 distinct CDR3 sequences in the sample; roughly 15% occur only once, and roughly 10% lies in the top ten. This chain uses TRBV30 with TRBJ1-4; no firm D call. The source of this sequence is a woman between 18 and 29 years old with Graves' hyperthyroidism. Sequencing was performed on blood. CDR3 sequence reads: CAWSSRGVEKLFF. For the CDR3, the DNA is TGTGCCTGGAGCTCAAGAGGAGTGGAAAAACTGTTTTTT.